These 14 T cell receptor beta chains were sequenced from one sample in a study of blood T cell repertoires in COVID-19 (dated by TCRdb to 2018 to 2020). The library was prepared using the immunoSEQ multiplex PCR assay. TCRdb mirrors the immuneACCESS table, restricted to in-frame sequences. Some clones are absent from its copies; in checked studies, under half trace to an unresolved V gene, and the reason for the others is unknown. Present in this sample are approximately 54,000 clones, over 75% of which were seen just once. The top ten hold about 7.7% of the sample. Specimen: peripheral blood. These receptors came from a woman between 40 and 55 years old with active COVID-19.

The chain joins TRBV5-1 to TRBJ2-3; 11 bases line up with TRBD2. Trimming at V came to 3 bases and at J to 1 base, leaving 13 bases not matched to a gene. This CDR3 contains 19 residues. The germline V gene has CDR1 SGHRS and CDR2 YFSETQ. CDR3 in amino acids: CASSSALAGGVWGTDTQYF. CDR3 coding DNA: TGCGCCAGCAGCTCCGCTTTAGCGGGGGGGGTTTGGGGCACAGATACGCAGTATTTT.

The chain links TRBV11-2 to TRBJ2-3, with D possibly matching TRBD2 (5 bases). Trimming stripped 2 bases from V and 2 bases from J, with 14 bases between. In germline, CDR1 is SGHAT, CDR2 FQNNGV. This CDR3 has 16 amino acids. The CDR3 protein is CASSLLAHASTDTQYF. Here the CDR3 DNA reads TGTGCCAGCAGCTTACTAGCCCACGCTTCCACAGATACGCAGTATTTT.

This sequence joins TRBV11-2 and TRBJ2-1; TRBD2 matches 8 bases. The junction had 7 bases not matched to a gene; V was cut back by 5 bases and J by 10 bases. CDR3 length: 13 residues. Germline CDR1 SGHAT, CDR2 FQNNGV. CDR3 in amino acids: CASSARAGGEQFF. Written as DNA, the CDR3 is TGTGCCAGCAGCGCCCGGGCGGGAGGCGAGCAGTTCTTC. Together with reference TRBV11-2 and TRBJ2-1, the CDR3 gives the full variable domain: EAGVAQSPRYKIIEKRQSVAFWCNPISGHATLYWYQQILGQGPKLLIQFQNNGVVDDSQLPKDRFSAERLKGVDSTLKIQPAKLEDSAVYLCASSARAGGEQFFGPGTRLTVL.

The V gene is TRBV5-1, the J gene TRBJ1-1; weak D call: TRBD1 (5 bases). Germline assignment: CDR1 SGHRS and CDR2 YFSETQ. Trimming left V 4 bases short and J 5 bases short, with 15 bases between. There are 14 residues in the CDR3. This CDR3 reads CASSGNQGRTEAFF. The CDR3 nucleotides are TGCGCCAGCAGCGGAAACCAGGGTAGGACTGAAGCTTTCTTT.

This clone was observed a few times. The V and J genes are TRBV7-9 and TRBJ1-1, with 7 nucleotides matching TRBD1. Germline-derived CDR1 and CDR2 are SEHNR and FQNEAQ (reference sequence). This CDR3 contains 15 residues. The ends lost 5 bases at V and 1 base at J; junction bases unmatched: 7. Here the CDR3 DNA reads TGTGCCAGCAGCCCTGCGACAGGGAAGAACACTGAAGCTTTCTTT. As protein: CASSPATGKNTEAFF. The complete variable domain, with remaining parts taken from reference TRBV7-9 and TRBJ1-1, reads DTGVSQNPRHKITKRGQNVTFRCDPISEHNRLYWYRQTLGQGPEFLTYFQNEAQLEKSRLLSDRFSAERPKGSFSTLEIQRTEQGDSAMYLCASSPATGKNTEAFFGQGTRLTVV.

The gene calls are TRBV3-1 (or the pseudogene TRBV3-2) and TRBJ1-2; a weak D match, TRBD1 (5 bases). Germline V gene lookup returns CDR1 LGHDT and CDR2 YNNKEL (reference sequence). The V end was cut by 1 base, the J end by 7 bases, with 10 bases between. The CDR3 is 13 amino acids. The CDR3 spells CASSQVQGSGYTF. The CDR3 DNA is TGTGCCAGCAGCCAAGTTCAGGGTAGTGGCTACACCTTC.

The chain has TRBV5-6 and TRBJ1-1; D gene unclear. The CDR3 covers 12 residues. Germline CDR1 is SGHDT and CDR2 is YYEEEE. Trimming took off 0 bases at V and 9 bases at J, with 9 bases between the two ends. This CDR3 reads CASSLASGKAFF. For the CDR3, the DNA is TGTGCCAGCAGCTTGGCCTCCGGGAAAGCTTTCTTT.

This chain connects TRBV6-1 to TRBJ1-1; a weak D match, TRBD1 (6 bases). Germline lookup yields CDR1 MNHNS and CDR2 SASEGT. Trimming removed 0 bases from V and 2 bases from J, with 16 bases in between. The CDR3 consists of 17 residues. CDR3 sequence: CASSEAANRVQNTEAFF. CDR3 DNA: TGTGCCAGCAGTGAAGCGGCGAACAGGGTACAAAACACTGAAGCTTTCTTT.

The J gene is TRBJ2-2, the V gene TRBV9; TRBD2 matches 7 bases. Trimming took 4 bases from V and 7 from J; bases not matched to a gene: 7. Germline values: CDR1 SGDLS, CDR2 YYNGEE. The CDR3 is 14 residues long. The CDR3 protein is CASSFGLVDGELFF. CDR3 coding DNA: TGTGCCAGCAGCTTTGGACTAGTTGACGGGGAGCTGTTTTTT.

The J gene is TRBJ2-1, the V gene TRBV27, with D tentatively TRBD2 (6 bases). The CDR3 sequence is 13 residues long. The V gene lost 5 bases and the J gene lost 10 bases, with 15 bases spanning the gap. The germline V gene has CDR1 MNHEY and CDR2 SMNVEV (reference sequence). The CDR3 bases are TGTGCCAGCAGTCCCCGACTAGTTTGGGAGCAGTTCTTC. Its translation: CASSPRLVWEQFF.

The chain carries TRBV18 and TRBJ1-2; possible D gene TRBD1, 6 bases. From germline, CDR1 is KGHSH and CDR2 LQKENI. V was pared by 8 bases and J by 12 bases, with 16 bases between. This CDR3 contains 11 residues. The CDR3: CASEQAGDNTF. In nucleotides, the CDR3 is TGTGCCAGCGAGCAAGCAGGGGATAACACCTTC. The full variable domain, in which reference TRBV18 and TRBJ1-2 provide the parts outside the CDR3, is NAGVMQNPRHLVRRRGQEARLRCSPMKGHSHVYWYRQLPEEGLKFMVYLQKENIIDESGMPKERFSAEFPKEGPSILRIQQVVRGDSAAYFCASEQAGDNTFGSGTRLTVV.

The chain is built from TRBV6-5 and TRBJ2-1; D possibly corresponds to TRBD2 (5 bases). V shed 5 bases and J shed 5 bases, with 10 bases lying between them. Germline CDR1 is MNHEY and CDR2 is SVGAGI. The length of the CDR3 is 13 residues. As DNA, the CDR3 is TGTGCCAGCAGTCGAGCGGCAAACAATGAGCAGTTCTTC. This codes for CASSRAANNEQFF.

CDR3 protein: CASSQAPPRGNSPLHF. Written as DNA, the CDR3 is TGCGCCAGCAGCCAAGCCCCCCCCCGGGGGAATTCACCCCTCCACTTT. The genes are TRBV4-3 and TRBJ1-6; a weak D match, TRBD1 (5 bases). In germline, CDR1 is LGHNA, CDR2 YSLEER. The length of the CDR3 is 16 residues. Trimming took 1 base from V and 7 from J, leaving 14 bases between them.

V is TRBV19 and J is TRBJ2-3; 7 bases map to TRBD2. The germline V gene encodes CDR1 LNHDA and CDR2 SQIVND (reference sequence). With 4 bases clipped from V and 4 bases from J, the junction kept 20 bases outside the gene matches. The length of the CDR3 is 19 residues. The CDR3 here is CASSTISQLALSQADTQYF. The CDR3 bases are TGTGCCAGTAGTACTATATCACAACTAGCGCTTAGCCAGGCAGATACGCAGTATTTT.